The T cell receptor beta chain described here comes from a study of blood T cells in healthy people across ages. With a J-beta primer mix and a sample-barcoded 5' primer, a second PCR ran about 7 to 12 cycles. TCRdb independently ran MiXCR on the 5' RACE reads; one entry per CDR3 protein. The sample holds about 810,000 distinct CDR3 sequences, approximately 35% seen once. The CDR3 extends over 12 amino acids. J was trimmed by 2 bases and V by 7 bases; bases with no gene match: 4. Germline loops: CDR1 SQVTM, CDR2 ANQGSEA. This clonotype was seen a handful of times. The sequence was collected from a man younger than 35 in good health. The chain links TRBV29-1 to TRBJ2-5, with 7 bases identical to TRBD1. Sequencing was carried out using blood. The CDR3 DNA follows: TGCAGCGAGGGGACAGCACAAGAGACCCAGTACTTC. Translation: CSEGTAQETQYF.